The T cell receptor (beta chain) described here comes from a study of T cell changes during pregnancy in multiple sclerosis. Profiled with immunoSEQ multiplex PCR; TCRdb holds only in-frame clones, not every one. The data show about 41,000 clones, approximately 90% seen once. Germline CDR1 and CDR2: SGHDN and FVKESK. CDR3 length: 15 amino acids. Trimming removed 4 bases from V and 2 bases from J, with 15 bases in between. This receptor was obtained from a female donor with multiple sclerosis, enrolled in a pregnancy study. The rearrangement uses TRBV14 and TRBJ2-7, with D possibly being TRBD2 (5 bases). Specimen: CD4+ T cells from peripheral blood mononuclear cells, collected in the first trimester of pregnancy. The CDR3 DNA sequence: TGTGCCAGCAGCCGGGGTAGGACTGGCACCTACGAGCAGTACTTC. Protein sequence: CASSRGRTGTYEQYF.